A single sample is the source of the 21 T cell receptor beta chains below, sequenced in a study of cytomegalovirus exposure and HLA in healthy donors. Both 60 Vbeta primers and 13 Jbeta primers went into the PCR. Generated by immunoSEQ multiplex PCR, the TCRdb table keeps only in-frame clones and is missing some. The table for this sample gives tens of thousands of clones. The sequenced sample was PBMCs. These receptors were collected from a woman aged 25 to 39 in good health and CMV-seropositive.

The CDR3 coding sequence is TGTGCCAGCAGCGCCCACAGGGGTGTAGGGACTGAAGCTTTCTTT. The encoded protein is CASSAHRGVGTEAFF. The rearrangement joins TRBV11-2 to TRBJ1-1, with TRBD1 matching 7 bases. J gave up 5 bases and V 5 bases, and 11 bases lay outside the gene matches. The CDR3 is 15 residues long. Germline values: CDR1 SGHAT, CDR2 FQNNGV.

J is TRBJ1-2 and V is TRBV2; TRBD1 aligns across 9 bases. This CDR3 has 17 amino acids. Germline assignment: CDR1 SNHLY and CDR2 FYNNEI. Trimming cost V 3 bases and J 7 bases; bases outside gene matches: 15. This chain's CDR3 is CASSDPGQGPLGPGYTF. CDR3 DNA sequence: TGTGCCAGCAGTGACCCGGGACAGGGCCCCCTTGGCCCTGGCTACACCTTC.

J is TRBJ1-1 and V is TRBV30, with D tentatively TRBD1 (6 bases). Trimming pared 8 bases from V and 0 bases from J, leaving 16 bases between. Germline CDR1 and CDR2: GTSNPN and SVGIG (reference sequence). The CDR3 runs 14 residues. The CDR3 DNA sequence: TGTGCCCAGGGGCAGGGAGCCGTGAACACTGAAGCTTTCTTT. Its protein is CAQGQGAVNTEAFF.

The chain is built from TRBV2 and TRBJ2-3; perhaps TRBD1 as D (5 bases). The CDR3 is 13 residues long. CDR1 and CDR2 (germline): SNHLY, FYNNEI. V was trimmed by 4 bases and J by 2 bases, leaving 7 bases between them. Here the CDR3 reads CASSAGPTDTQYF. The CDR3 DNA is TGTGCCAGCAGTGCAGGGCCCACAGATACGCAGTATTTT.

The chain employs TRBV6-6 and TRBJ1-2; D is unresolved. Germline values: CDR1 MNHNY, CDR2 SVGAGI (reference sequence). The CDR3 is 10 residues long. Trimming removed 4 bases at V and 7 bases at J, with 4 bases between. CDR3 region: CASSSRGYTF. Written as DNA, the CDR3 is TGTGCCAGCAGTTCGCGTGGCTACACCTTC.

The chain joins TRBV28 to TRBJ1-2, with a possible D match to TRBD1 (5 bases). This CDR3 region has 12 residues. CDR1 is MDHEN, CDR2 SYDVKM, per germline. Between the trimmed V and J ends, which lost 4 bases and 8 bases, there was a span of 11 bases. CDR3: CASSSATDGYTF. The DNA for the CDR3 is TGTGCCAGCAGTTCGGCGACAGACGGCTACACCTTC.

The rearrangement links TRBV2 to TRBJ1-5; TRBD1 is a possible D gene (5 bases). The CDR3 spans 15 residues. Germline-derived CDR1 and CDR2 are SNHLY and FYNNEI. The ends were cut back, 3 bases at V and 7 bases at J, with 16 bases in the middle. CDR3 bases: TGTGCCAGCAGTGACGCGCAGGGTAGAAGGCAGCCCCAGCATTTT. It is translated as CASSDAQGRRQPQHF.

The J gene is TRBJ2-5, the V gene TRBV27; possible D gene TRBD2, 6 bases. The germline V gene has CDR1 MNHEY and CDR2 SMNVEV (reference sequence). The CDR3 is 14 amino acids. Trimming removed 2 bases from V and 1 base from J, with 8 bases in between. CDR3: CASSLAGPQETQYF. The DNA of the CDR3 is TGTGCCAGCAGTTTAGCGGGGCCCCAAGAGACCCAGTACTTC.

The rearrangement links TRBV19 to TRBJ1-1; the D is unclear. V lost 5 bases and J lost 2, with 12 bases in between. The CDR3 is 14 amino acids. CDR1 LNHDA and CDR2 SQIVND come from the germline V gene (reference sequence). In nucleotides, the CDR3 is TGTGCCAGTAGTTCAGAGAGCGCCAACACTGAAGCTTTCTTT. This gives the protein CASSSESANTEAFF. The variable domain in full, completed from reference TRBV19 and TRBJ1-1, reads DGGITQSPKYLFRKEGQNVTLSCEQNLNHDAMYWYRQDPGQGLRLIYYSQIVNDFQKGDIAEGYSVSREKKESFPLTVTSAQKNPTAFYLCASSSESANTEAFFGQGTRLTVV.

This rearrangement joins TRBV5-1 to TRBJ1-6; 8 positions agree with TRBD1. Germline V gives CDR1 SGHRS, CDR2 YFSETQ. The CDR3 totals 14 residues. With 4 bases clipped from V and 16 bases from J, the junction kept 13 bases outside the gene matches. This CDR3 is CASSPGTGVPTLHF. The CDR3 coding sequence is TGCGCCAGCAGCCCCGGGACAGGAGTCCCGACGCTCCACTTT.

The CDR3 DNA sequence: TGCGCCAGCAGCCCCCTTGGCAGGGGGGACTATGGCTACACCTTC. Protein: CASSPLGRGDYGYTF. V usage is TRBV4-1 and J usage is TRBJ1-2; 7 bases fit TRBD1. The CDR3 runs to 15 residues. J was trimmed by 3 bases and V by 4 bases; bases with no gene match: 8. Per the germline V gene, CDR1 is MGHRA and CDR2 is YSYEKL.

The V call is TRBV10-2, the J call TRBJ2-7, with D perhaps matching TRBD2 (6 bases). Per the germline V gene, CDR1 is WSHSY and CDR2 is SAAADI. CDR3 size: 14 residues. V was trimmed by 6 bases and J by 6 bases, leaving 18 bases between them. CDR3 protein: CASREGLAPREQYF. CDR3 in DNA: TGCGCCAGCAGGGAGGGGCTGGCACCCCGCGAGCAGTACTTC.

The chain employs TRBV6-6 and TRBJ2-3, with 8 nucleotides matching TRBD1. Germline V gene lookup returns CDR1 MNHNY and CDR2 SVGAGI (reference sequence). The CDR3 has 16 amino acids. V dropped 4 bases and J dropped 3; count of bases not matched to a gene: 9. The CDR3: CASSLAGTGSTDTQYF. The DNA of the CDR3 is TGTGCCAGCAGTTTGGCCGGGACAGGCTCAACAGATACGCAGTATTTT.

The chain employs TRBV19 and TRBJ1-1; D might be TRBD1 (5 bases). V lost 5 bases and J 4 bases, leaving 23 bases between the germline ends. CDR3 size: 17 residues. The germline V gene encodes CDR1 LNHDA and CDR2 SQIVND (reference sequence). The DNA for the CDR3 is TGTGCCAGTAGTCCCGCCCGCGCAGGGCCACAACCCACTGAAGCTTTCTTT. This sequence encodes CASSPARAGPQPTEAFF.

Points on this clone: The junction differs from germline at one of its ends, possibly a read error. Different DNA sequences within this sample yield the same CDR3. The rearrangement links TRBV7-8 to TRBJ1-5; TRBD1 matches 9 bases. The germline V gene encodes CDR1 SGHVS and CDR2 FQNEAQ. This CDR3 spans 17 amino acids. CDR3 nucleotide sequence: TGCGCCAGCAGCGCCAGCAGGGACAGGGCTCGAAAGCAGCCCCAGCATTTT. Amino acid sequence: CASSASRDRARKQPQHF.

This rearrangement joins TRBV5-4 to TRBJ2-2, with D uncertain. V gave up 4 bases and J gave up 0 bases, with 13 bases separating them. There are 16 residues in the CDR3. Germline-derived CDR1 and CDR2 are SGHNT and YYREEE (reference sequence). The CDR3 DNA sequence: TGTGCCAGCAGCCCCGCTAATAAAGCGAACACCGGGGAGCTGTTTTTT. It encodes CASSPANKANTGELFF.

The rearrangement uses TRBV5-8 and TRBJ2-7, with no clear D. Germline V gene lookup returns CDR1 SGHTS and CDR2 YDEGEE. Trimming pared 5 bases from V and 0 bases from J, leaving 6 bases between. This CDR3 is built from 12 residues. CDR3 bases: TGTGCCAGCAGTCTCTACTCCTACGAGCAGTACTTC. Protein: CASSLYSYEQYF.

The chain is built from TRBV9 and TRBJ1-6, with D possibly TRBD1 on 5 matching bases. V was pared by 3 bases and J by 7 bases, with 17 bases between. Germline-derived CDR1 and CDR2 are SGDLS and YYNGEE. This CDR3 spans 16 amino acids. The CDR3 coding sequence is TGTGCCAGCAGCGACCAGGACCCGAGGACAAATTCACCCCTCCACTTT. Protein sequence: CASSDQDPRTNSPLHF.

The J gene is TRBJ1-6, the V gene TRBV2, with D possibly TRBD1 on 5 matching bases. Germline CDR1 reads SNHLY; CDR2 reads FYNNEI. Trimming removed 7 bases from V and 10 bases from J, with 14 bases in between. The CDR3 has 13 amino acids. CDR3 amino acids: CASKEQEDSPLHF. In DNA, the CDR3 is TGTGCCAGCAAGGAACAGGAAGACTCACCCCTCCACTTT. Combining the CDR3 with reference TRBV2 and TRBJ1-6 gives the whole variable domain EPEVTQTPSHQVTQMGQEVILRCVPISNHLYFYWYRQILGQKVEFLVSFYNNEISEKSEIFDDQFSVERPDGSNFTLKIRSTKLEDSAMYFCASKEQEDSPLHFGNGTRLTVT.

V gene TRBV5-1 combines with J gene TRBJ2-3; D unresolved. The CDR3 has 14 residues. Looked up from germline, CDR1 is SGHRS and CDR2 is YFSETQ. Trimming left V 5 bases short and J 0 bases short, with 10 bases between. CDR3 nucleotide sequence: TGCGCCAGCAGACCCGGGTTTAGCACAGATACGCAGTATTTT. Its translation is CASRPGFSTDTQYF. The whole variable domain, filled in from reference TRBV5-1 and TRBJ2-3, reads KAGVTQTPRYLIKTRGQQVTLSCSPISGHRSVSWYQQTPGQGLQFLFEYFSETQRNKGNFPGRFSGRQFSNSRSEMNVSTLELGDSALYLCASRPGFSTDTQYFGPGTRLTVL.

CDR3 loop: CASSLVRGGNTGELFF. The DNA for the CDR3 is TGCGCCAGCAGCTTAGTGAGGGGAGGGAACACCGGGGAGCTGTTTTTT. The gene calls are TRBV10-2 and TRBJ2-2; maybe TRBD2 (6 bases). CDR1 is WSHSY, CDR2 SAAADI, per germline. The CDR3 runs to 16 residues. The V end was cut by 6 bases, the J end by 1 base, with 15 bases between.